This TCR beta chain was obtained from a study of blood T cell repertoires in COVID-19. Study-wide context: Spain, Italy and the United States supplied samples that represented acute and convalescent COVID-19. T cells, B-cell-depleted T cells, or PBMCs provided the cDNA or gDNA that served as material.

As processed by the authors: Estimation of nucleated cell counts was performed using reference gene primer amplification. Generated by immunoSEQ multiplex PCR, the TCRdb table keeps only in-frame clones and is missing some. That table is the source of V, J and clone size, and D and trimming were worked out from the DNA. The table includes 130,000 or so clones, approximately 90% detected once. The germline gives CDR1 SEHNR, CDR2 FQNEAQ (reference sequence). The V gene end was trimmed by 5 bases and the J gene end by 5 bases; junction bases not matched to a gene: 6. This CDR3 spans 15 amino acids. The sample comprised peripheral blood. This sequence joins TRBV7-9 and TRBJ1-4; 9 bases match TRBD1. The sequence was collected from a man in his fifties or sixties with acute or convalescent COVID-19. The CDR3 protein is CASSPSDRGNEKLFF. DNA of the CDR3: TGTGCCAGCAGCCCGTCGGACAGGGGCAATGAAAAACTGTTTTTT. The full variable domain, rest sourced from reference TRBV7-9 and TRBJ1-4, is DTGVSQNPRHKITKRGQNVTFRCDPISEHNRLYWYRQTLGQGPEFLTYFQNEAQLEKSRLLSDRFSAERPKGSFSTLEIQRTEQGDSAMYLCASSPSDRGNEKLFFGSGTQLSVL.